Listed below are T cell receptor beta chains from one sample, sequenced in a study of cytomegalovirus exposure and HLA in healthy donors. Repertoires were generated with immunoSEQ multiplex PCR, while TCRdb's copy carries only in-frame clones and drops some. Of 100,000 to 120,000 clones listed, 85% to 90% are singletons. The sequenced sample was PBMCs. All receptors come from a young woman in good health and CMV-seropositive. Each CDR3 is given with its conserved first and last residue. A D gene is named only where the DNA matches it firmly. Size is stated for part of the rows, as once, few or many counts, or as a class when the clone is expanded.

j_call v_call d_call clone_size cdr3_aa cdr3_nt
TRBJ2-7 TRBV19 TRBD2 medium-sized CASGLAGGSGSYEQYF TGTGCCAGTGGACTAGCGGGAGGCTCCGGCTCCTACGAGCAGTACTTC
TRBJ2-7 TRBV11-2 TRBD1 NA CASSVGTGLYEQYF TGTGCCAGCAGCGTAGGGACAGGACTCTACGAGCAGTACTTC
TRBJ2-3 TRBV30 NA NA CAWSVGAGTQYF TGTGCCTGGAGTGTAGGGGCCGGTACGCAGTATTTT
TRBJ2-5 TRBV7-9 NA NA CASSYPTEATSPRETQYF TGTGCCAGCAGCTACCCGACAGAGGCAACGTCCCCACGGGAGACCCAGTACTTC
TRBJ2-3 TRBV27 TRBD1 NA CASSTGATDTQYF TGTGCCAGCAGTACAGGGGCCACAGATACGCAGTATTTT
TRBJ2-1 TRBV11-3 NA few CASSSTAGPNEQFF TGTGCCAGCAGCTCCACGGCAGGGCCCAATGAGCAGTTCTTC
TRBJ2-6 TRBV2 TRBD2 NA CASRPYTSGGISGANVLTF TGTGCCAGCAGGCCGTACACTAGCGGAGGAATCTCTGGGGCCAACGTCCTGACTTTC
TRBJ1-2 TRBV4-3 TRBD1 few CASSQLQGAHGGYTF TGCGCCAGCAGCCAACTACAGGGGGCTCACGGGGGCTACACCTTC
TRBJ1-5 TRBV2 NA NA CASRPGQNRGGPQHF TGTGCCAGCAGACCCGGACAGAACCGAGGGGGGCCCCAGCATTTT
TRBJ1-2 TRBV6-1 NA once CASSEIQGVLGYTF TGTGCCAGCAGTGAAATCCAGGGCGTGCTCGGCTACACCTTC
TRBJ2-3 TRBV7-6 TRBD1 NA CASSLGQGVTDTQYF TGTGCCAGCAGCCTGGGACAGGGGGTGACAGATACGCAGTATTTT
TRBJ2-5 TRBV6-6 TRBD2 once CASSQAGYGGTQYF TGTGCCAGCAGTCAAGCGGGGTACGGAGGGACCCAGTACTTC
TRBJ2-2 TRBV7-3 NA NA CASSLVVSQTGELFF TGTGCCAGCAGCTTAGTGGTAAGCCAAACCGGGGAGCTGTTTTTT
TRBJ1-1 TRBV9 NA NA CASSVGWRLNTEAFF TGTGCCAGCAGCGTAGGTTGGCGGCTGAACACTGAAGCTTTCTTT
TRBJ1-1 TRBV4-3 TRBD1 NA CASSPTGFNTEAFF TGCGCCAGCAGCCCGACAGGGTTTAACACTGAAGCTTTCTTT
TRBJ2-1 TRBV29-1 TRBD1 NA CSVEDQGQGTYNEQFF TGCAGCGTTGAAGACCAGGGACAGGGAACCTACAATGAGCAGTTCTTC
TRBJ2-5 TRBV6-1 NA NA CASSGTQGFGETQYF TGTGCCAGCAGTGGGACACAGGGTTTTGGGGAGACCCAGTACTTC
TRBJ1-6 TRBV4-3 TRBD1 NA CASSLRSGTGTAPLHF TGCGCCAGCAGCCTCCGGTCGGGGACAGGGACGGCACCCCTCCACTTT
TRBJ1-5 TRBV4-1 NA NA CASSQPNQPQHF TGCGCCAGCAGCCAACCGAATCAGCCCCAGCATTTT
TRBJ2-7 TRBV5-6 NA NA CASSLGQYEQYF TGTGCCAGCAGCTTGGGGCAGTACGAGCAGTACTTC
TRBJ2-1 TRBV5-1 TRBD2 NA CASSLVSGGRSSYNEQFF TGCGCCAGCAGCTTGGTTAGCGGGGGGCGGAGCTCCTACAATGAGCAGTTCTTC
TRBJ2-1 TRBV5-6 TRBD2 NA CASSWLQGLAGYNEQFF TGTGCCAGCAGCTGGCTCCAAGGACTAGCGGGGTACAATGAGCAGTTCTTC
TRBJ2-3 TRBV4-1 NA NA CASSHQSGALADTQYF TGCGCCAGCAGCCACCAATCAGGGGCTCTAGCAGATACGCAGTATTTT
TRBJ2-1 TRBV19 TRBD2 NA CASSIDRRTSGRSYEQFF TGTGCCAGTAGTATAGATCGGCGGACTAGCGGGAGATCCTATGAGCAGTTCTTC
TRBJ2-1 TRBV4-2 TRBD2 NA CASSPRGVDYNEQFF TGTGCCAGCAGCCCACGGGGGGTCGACTACAATGAGCAGTTCTTC
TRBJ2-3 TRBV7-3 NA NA CASSLSSSRADTQYF TGTGCCAGCAGCTTAAGTTCGAGCCGGGCAGATACGCAGTATTTT
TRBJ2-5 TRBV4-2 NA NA CASSQGPSQETQYF TGTGCCAGCAGCCAAGGTCCCTCGCAAGAGACCCAGTACTTC
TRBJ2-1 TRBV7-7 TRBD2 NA CASSSGLAGVGEQFF TGTGCCAGCAGCTCGGGACTAGCGGGAGTTGGAGAGCAGTTCTTC
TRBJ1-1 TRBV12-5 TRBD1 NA CASGLTDRAEAFF TGTGCTAGTGGTTTGACAGACAGGGCTGAAGCTTTCTTT
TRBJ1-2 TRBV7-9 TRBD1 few CASSLGTGGRMDYTF TGTGCCAGCAGCTTAGGAACAGGGGGCAGGATGGACTACACCTTC
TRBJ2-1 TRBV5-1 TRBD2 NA CASSLGHLAGTYEQFF TGCGCCAGCAGCTTGGGGCACCTAGCGGGAACCTATGAGCAGTTCTTC